Following are 8 T cell receptor beta chains from one sample sequenced in a study of T cell changes during pregnancy in multiple sclerosis. Profiling relied on immunoSEQ multiplex PCR, and the TCRdb table lists in-frame clones only, not all of them. Among more than 70,000 clones listed, approximately 90% were seen once. The specimen was peripheral blood, collected before pregnancy. These receptors were obtained from a female donor with multiple sclerosis, enrolled in a pregnancy study.

This clone showed up just once. The V and J genes are TRBV9 and TRBJ2-5, with 10 nucleotides matching TRBD2. CDR1 and CDR2 (germline): SGDLS, YYNGEE. V lost 0 bases to trimming and J lost 7 bases; unmatched junction nucleotides: 12. The CDR3 consists of 17 residues. CDR3 coding DNA: TGTGCCAGCAGCGTAGGGGGAGCGGGGGGGTACTCTGGGACCCAGTACTTC. It translates to CASSVGGAGGYSGTQYF.

With regard to this clone: The sample holds other DNA sequences that translate to the same CDR3. The chain joins TRBV5-1 to TRBJ1-5; 9 bases fit TRBD1. The CDR3 covers 15 residues. From germline, CDR1 is SGHRS and CDR2 YFSETQ. J lost 5 bases, V lost 2 bases, and 5 bases had no gene match. The CDR3 loop reads CASSLRTGGDQPQHF. In DNA, the CDR3 is TGCGCCAGCAGCTTAAGAACAGGGGGCGATCAGCCCCAGCATTTT. Drawing the rest from reference TRBV5-1 and TRBJ1-5, the complete variable domain is KAGVTQTPRYLIKTRGQQVTLSCSPISGHRSVSWYQQTPGQGLQFLFEYFSETQRNKGNFPGRFSGRQFSNSRSEMNVSTLELGDSALYLCASSLRTGGDQPQHFGDGTRLSIL.

This sequence joins TRBV18 and TRBJ2-7, with D tentatively TRBD1 (6 bases). The CDR3 has 15 amino acids. CDR1 and CDR2 (germline): KGHSH, LQKENI. Trimming shortened V by 3 bases and J by 0 bases, and 12 bases separated the two germline ends. Here the CDR3 DNA reads TGTGCCAGCTCACCGGGGGCGGAGAGCTCCTACGAGCAGTACTTC. Translated: CASSPGAESSYEQYF.

The sample holds one count of this clone. The rearrangement uses TRBV19 and TRBJ2-1; maybe TRBD2 (5 bases). Trimming took 0 bases from V and 8 from J, leaving 17 bases between them. Germline V gene lookup returns CDR1 LNHDA and CDR2 SQIVND (reference sequence). The CDR3 spans 16 residues. The CDR3 region is CASSIDIVAGGYEQFF. CDR3 nucleotides: TGTGCCAGTAGTATAGACATAGTGGCCGGAGGCTATGAGCAGTTCTTC. Supplemented by reference TRBV19 and TRBJ2-1, the full variable domain reads DGGITQSPKYLFRKEGQNVTLSCEQNLNHDAMYWYRQDPGQGLRLIYYSQIVNDFQKGDIAEGYSVSREKKESFPLTVTSAQKNPTAFYLCASSIDIVAGGYEQFFGPGTRLTVL.

The gene calls are TRBV28 and TRBJ2-7; 8 bases match TRBD2. There are 15 residues in the CDR3. V was pared by 3 bases and J by 3 bases, with 7 bases of the junction left unmatched. Germline values: CDR1 MDHEN, CDR2 SYDVKM. The DNA for the CDR3 is TGTGCCAGCAGTTTTTCCGGGGGGGTCTACTACGAGCAGTACTTC. It is translated as CASSFSGGVYYEQYF.

The CDR3 bases are TGTGCCAGTAGTCCGCCGGGACAGGGATCTGGAAACACCATATATTTT. Translation: CASSPPGQGSGNTIYF. V gene TRBV19 combines with J gene TRBJ1-3; TRBD1 matches 9 bases. CDR3 size: 16 residues. Losses at the gene ends were 5 bases for V and 1 base for J; bases not matched to a gene: 6. Germline V CDR1 and CDR2: LNHDA, SQIVND (reference sequence).

This clone has just one count. The V and J genes are TRBV5-1 and TRBJ2-7, with 7 bases that match TRBD2. Germline loops: CDR1 SGHRS, CDR2 YFSETQ. The CDR3 covers 15 residues. The V gene end was trimmed by 4 bases and the J gene end by 4 bases; junction bases not matched to a gene: 11. The CDR3 nucleotides read TGCGCCAGCAGCGGGGGAGGGCGGGACCGTTACGAGCAGTACTTC. It encodes CASSGGGRDRYEQYF.

J is TRBJ2-7 and V is TRBV28; weak D call: TRBD2 (6 bases). The length of the CDR3 is 15 residues. V was shortened by 4 bases and J by 5 bases, with 18 bases between the two germline ends. Looked up from germline, CDR1 is MDHEN and CDR2 is SYDVKM. CDR3 nucleotides: TGTGCCAGCAGTTCCCCGGCTAGCGCGACCGACGAGCAGTACTTC. This encodes CASSSPASATDEQYF.